This entry features one TCR beta chain sequence. The antigen is undetermined. This entry belongs to a study of cytomegalovirus exposure and HLA in healthy donors. Regarding the study as a whole: Cytomegalovirus association was listed for approximately 160 TCR beta chains. Most sequenced TCRs were rare (though some public TCRs occurred in many donors). Subsequent analysis revealed that first-cohort TCR clusters tended to co-occur in the 100 to 150 validation repertoires.

The table came from immunoSEQ multiplex PCR; TCRdb's copy has only in-frame clones and leaves some out. The sample consists of fewer than 60,000 clones, 94% of them appearing once. V was shortened by 5 bases and J by 9 bases, with 17 bases between the two germline ends. CDR3 length equals 14 residues. Looked up from germline, CDR1 is LNHDA and CDR2 is SQIVND (reference sequence). The approximately 120-subject validation cohort, separate from the approximately 670-subject first cohort, included the donors. The sequenced material came from PBMCs. This chain connects TRBV19 to TRBJ2-1, with D hard to call. This TCR was recovered from a woman aged 18-29 years in good health and CMV-seropositive. CDR3 sequence (DNA): TGTGCCAGTAGTCTTACGAGAGGATCGGGTGAGCAGTTCTTC. As protein: CASSLTRGSGEQFF.